This is a list of T cell receptor beta chains from one sample in a study of identical twins. One entry per CDR3 protein results from TCRdb running MiXCR on the 5' RACE reads. The sample has about 900,000 distinct CDR3 sequences, 10% to 15% seen once. The sample was also reused in another study, on yellow fever vaccine responses in identical twins.

The sample taken for sequencing was PBMCs. These receptors originate from a woman aged 18-29 years in good health. CDR3s include the opening cysteine and the closing phenylalanine or tryptophan. The D gene is left open where the match is weak. The size field is filled for only some rows; it gives once, few, many or a size class.

>TRBD2|TRBV7-9|TRBJ2-5|-
TGTGCCAGCAGCAGCACGGGGGGAAAGGGGCAAGAGACCCAGTACTTC
CASSSTGGKGQETQYF
>-|TRBV12-3/TRBV12-4|TRBJ2-1|few
TGTGCCAGCAGCCCACACCCTTACACTAGCCTTGGTAATGAGCAGTTCTTC
CASSPHPYTSLGNEQFF
>-|TRBV7-4|TRBJ2-7|-
TGTGCCAGCAGCTTCGCTCGGGGGCCTAACTACGAGCAGTACTTC
CASSFARGPNYEQYF
>-|TRBV11-2|TRBJ2-3|many
TGTGCCAGCAGCTTAGCTGGGGGGTACACAGATACGCAGTATTTT
CASSLAGGYTDTQYF
>-|TRBV7-9|TRBJ2-3|many
TGTGCCAGCAGCTTCGGGACGAATCGCCCAGATACGCAGTATTTT
CASSFGTNRPDTQYF
>-|TRBV5-1|TRBJ2-1|many
TGCGCCAGCAGCTTGGCTCTTAAAAATGAGCAGTTCTTC
CASSLALKNEQFF
>-|TRBV20-1|TRBJ2-3|many
TGCAGTGCTCTCTCAGGGGACTATAGCACAGATACGCAGTATTTT
CSALSGDYSTDTQYF
>-|TRBV15|TRBJ2-6|-
TGTGCCACCAGCCCCGGAGGGACCGGGGCCAACGTCCTGACTTTC
CATSPGGTGANVLTF
>TRBD2|TRBV5-1|TRBJ2-1|few
TGCGCCAGCAGCTTGGACCCTAGCGGGCGGTCCTACAATGAGCAGTTCTTC
CASSLDPSGRSYNEQFF
>-|TRBV5-1|TRBJ2-1|-
TGCGCCAGCAGCATAGGACAAAGCTCCTACAATGAGCAGTTCTTC
CASSIGQSSYNEQFF
>TRBD2|TRBV11-2|TRBJ2-1|many
TGTGCCAGCAGCCGGGGGGGACGATACTACAATGAGCAGTTCTTC
CASSRGGRYYNEQFF
>TRBD2|TRBV6-1|TRBJ2-1|few
TGTGCCAGCAGTGATAGCGGGGGGGTAAACAATGAGCAGTTCTTC
CASSDSGGVNNEQFF
>-|TRBV28|TRBJ2-4|once
TGTGTTCCGACTATCGCGCTTATAAACATTCAGTACTTC
CVPTIALINIQYF
>-|TRBV11-2|TRBJ2-3|-
TGTGCCAGCAGCAGCCGACGTAGCTCTAGCACAGATACGCAGTATTTT
CASSSRRSSSTDTQYF